This TCR beta chain was sequenced for a study of blood T cell repertoires in COVID-19. About the research overall: Samples taken during acute and convalescent COVID-19 were collected in the United States, Italy and Spain. T cells, B-cell-depleted T cells, or PBMCs provided the cDNA or gDNA that served as material.

The CDR3 is made up of 14 amino acids. The germline CDR1 and CDR2 sequences are GTSNPN and SVGIG (reference sequence). After removal of 5 bases from V and 2 bases from J, the junction contained 4 bases not matched to a gene. Original analysis: Amplification of reference gene primers was used by the study to estimate nucleated cell counts. Here immunoSEQ multiplex PCR was the method, and the copy in TCRdb shows in-frame clones only, minus some. The DNA was the basis for D and trimming; V, J and clone size are from that table. Of more than 250,000 clones in the sample, about 88% are singletons; the top ten hold roughly 4%.

The origin of this receptor is a man younger than 35 with active or convalescent COVID-19. This chain links TRBV30 with TRBJ2-2; 8 bases map to TRBD1. What was sequenced was peripheral blood. CDR3 DNA sequence: TGTGCCTGGGGCAGGGGGCCTAACACCGGGGAGCTGTTTTTT. Amino acids: CAWGRGPNTGELFF.